This T cell receptor (beta chain) was recorded in a study of cytotoxic CD8 clonotypes in ibrutinib-treated CLL. Overall study findings and caveats: Clonality rose at ibrutinib response, held steady in sustained remission, and fell toward baseline at progression. Against age-matched healthy donors, baseline clonality ran higher and tracked circulating CD8+ T-cell counts.

Repertoires were generated with immunoSEQ multiplex PCR, while TCRdb's copy carries only in-frame clones and drops some. The table records roughly 150,000 clones, roughly 90% of them present only once. This CDR3 spans 17 amino acids. V was clipped by 4 bases and J by 0 bases; unmatched bases: 6. The germline V gene has CDR1 LNHDA and CDR2 SQIVND (reference sequence). In the case of this clone: Its antigen is undetermined.

Material: PBMCs, obtained at disease progression, from a patient treated with ibrutinib. The receptor comes from a human donor with chronic lymphocytic leukemia. The V and J genes are TRBV19 and TRBJ2-4; TRBD2 agrees at 10 bases. The CDR3 region has the DNA TGTGCCAGTAGTAGGCTAGCGGGAGATACAGCCAAAAACATTCAGTACTTC. Its translation is CASSRLAGDTAKNIQYF.